This entry is about one TCR beta chain. Study processing details: Estimated nucleated cell counts came from reference gene primer amplification. Using immunoSEQ multiplex PCR, the repertoire was profiled, and TCRdb retains in-frame clones only, with some absent. The V and J calls and clone size come from that table; D and trimming were worked out from the DNA. Found here are around 140,000 clones, around 82% of them singletons; the top ten hold approximately 1.5%. This entry comes from a study of blood T cell repertoires in COVID-19. The source is a man aged 55 to 70 with acute or convalescent COVID-19. The sequenced material came from peripheral blood.

The CDR3 is CASSLRGLAGFANTGELFF. The CDR3 DNA sequence: TGTGCCAGCAGCTTAAGAGGACTAGCGGGTTTCGCGAACACCGGGGAGCTGTTTTTT. The chain recombines TRBV7-3 with TRBJ2-2, with 11 bases that match TRBD2. Trimming took 1 base from V and 0 from J; bases not matched to a gene: 7. This CDR3 has 19 amino acids. Germline CDR1 reads SGHTA; CDR2 reads FQGTGA.